A selection of T cell receptor beta chains follows, all from one sample in a study of identical twins. TCRdb ran MiXCR on the 5' RACE reads and lists one entry per CDR3 protein. The sample lists over 550,000 distinct CDR3 sequences; about 7.1% were seen once. This same sample was also taken into another study, of yellow fever vaccine responses in identical twins.

Sequencing input: PBMCs. The receptors were sampled from a young woman in good health. Both conserved end residues are part of each CDR3. D genes are given only for firm matches. A clone size is listed for some rows: how often the clone was seen (once, few, many), or a class if it is expanded.

TRBV10-2	-	-	TRBJ2-5	TGCGCCAGCACTTCGGCGGGATCCAGGGTCGAGACCCAGTACTTC	CASTSAGSRVETQYF
TRBV14	-	-	TRBJ2-1	TGTGCCAGCAGCCGGTTTCAGAGCTCCTACAATGAGCAGTTCTTC	CASSRFQSSYNEQFF
TRBV9	-	TRBD1	TRBJ2-2	TGTGCCAGCAGAGAGACGGCGACAGGGGACACCGGGGAGCTGTTTTTT	CASRETATGDTGELFF
TRBV5-5	few	TRBD2	TRBJ2-3	TGTGCCAGCAGCCTACTAGCGGGGGGGCGACCGTATTTT	CASSLLAGGRPYF
TRBV6-5	many	-	TRBJ1-1	TGTGCCAGCAGTTACGTGATGAACACTGAAGCTTTCTTT	CASSYVMNTEAFF
TRBV5-1	many	-	TRBJ2-5	TGCGCCAGCAGCTTGGCCGGGAGATGGGAGACCCAGTACTTC	CASSLAGRWETQYF
TRBV28	many	-	TRBJ1-1	TGTGCCAGCAGTCCCCACGTGGGGGTGAACACTGAAGCTTTCTTT	CASSPHVGVNTEAFF
TRBV12-3/TRBV12-4	few	TRBD2	TRBJ2-1	TGTGCCAGCAGCTGGCCTCACTGGCCGCAGGGGACTAGCGGGGGGAATGAGCAGTTCTTC	CASSWPHWPQGTSGGNEQFF
TRBV12-3/TRBV12-4	few	-	TRBJ1-1	TGTGCCAGCAGTTTTTCCGCTCCGAACACTGAAGCTTTCTTT	CASSFSAPNTEAFF
TRBV20-1	-	-	TRBJ2-3	TGCAGTGCTCCCGTAGGGGGAATGGAAGATACGCAGTATTTT	CSAPVGGMEDTQYF
TRBV25-1	few	-	TRBJ2-3	TGTGCCAGCAGTGAACTCAGCGGTTCGACTTTCACAGATACGCAGTATTTT	CASSELSGSTFTDTQYF
TRBV7-9	many	-	TRBJ1-3	TGTGCCAGCAGCCCCGGGGCTGGAAACACCATATATTTT	CASSPGAGNTIYF
TRBV6-1	many	TRBD2	TRBJ2-1	TGTGCCAGCAGTGAACCCAAATCGGGACTAGCGGAATCTAGCTCCTACAATGAGCAGTTCTTC	CASSEPKSGLAESSSYNEQFF
TRBV12-3/TRBV12-4	few	TRBD1	TRBJ1-4	TGTGCCAGTGGACAGGAGTTTGGCGAAAAACTGTTTTTT	CASGQEFGEKLFF
TRBV7-2	-	-	TRBJ2-1	TGTGCCAGCAGCTTAGTCGAGGGTAGTGAGCAGTTCTTC	CASSLVEGSEQFF
TRBV12-3/TRBV12-4	many	TRBD2	TRBJ2-3	TGTGCCAGCAGTTTTCCCCAGGGACTAGCAGATACGCAGTATTTT	CASSFPQGLADTQYF
TRBV12-3/TRBV12-4	few	TRBD1	TRBJ1-6	TGTGCCAGCAGGGATGGACAGGGGAATAATTCACCCCTCCACTTT	CASRDGQGNNSPLHF
TRBV20-1	-	-	TRBJ2-5	TGCAGTGCTAGGGACAGCTACCAAGAGACCCAGTACTTC	CSARDSYQETQYF
TRBV12-3/TRBV12-4	many	-	TRBJ2-1	TGTGCCAGCAGTCTACTGGGGGGCGGGAGATACAATGAGCAGTTCTTC	CASSLLGGGRYNEQFF
TRBV29-1	many	TRBD1	TRBJ1-2	TGCAGCGTCGCCCCTGGACAGGGGCCGTGGGGCTACACCTTC	CSVAPGQGPWGYTF
TRBV19	few	TRBD2	TRBJ2-1	TGTGCCAGCCGACCCACTAGCGGGAGTGGTAGGAATGAGCAGTTCTTC	CASRPTSGSGRNEQFF
TRBV12-5	few	-	TRBJ2-1	TGTGCTAGTAAGGGATCCACCTACGACAATGAGCAGTTCTTC	CASKGSTYDNEQFF
TRBV7-8	many	-	TRBJ1-1	TGTGCCAGCAGCTTAGAAGGCGGGGGAGAAGCTTTCTTT	CASSLEGGGEAFF
TRBV6-2/TRBV6-3	-	-	TRBJ2-6	TGTGCCAGCAGTTCTCCGTACTCCTTAATTCAGGGACGGGCTGGGGCCAACGTCCTGACTTTC	CASSSPYSLIQGRAGANVLTF
TRBV14	-	-	TRBJ2-3	TGTGCCAGCAGCCAAGGTGCGCATACGCAGTATTTT	CASSQGAHTQYF
TRBV12-3/TRBV12-4	-	-	TRBJ2-7	TGTGCCAGCAGTTCCCACCGGGACGAATCAAATACCTACGAGCAGTACTTC	CASSSHRDESNTYEQYF
TRBV12-3/TRBV12-4	few	TRBD2	TRBJ2-1	TGTGCCAGCTTGGCGGGAGGGAATGAGCAGTTCTTC	CASLAGGNEQFF
TRBV20-1	-	-	TRBJ2-5	TGCAGTGCTAGTCCCAGCGGGTACCAAGAGACCCAGTACTTC	CSASPSGYQETQYF
TRBV12-3/TRBV12-4	-	-	TRBJ2-1	TGTGCCAGCAGTTTGCAGCTTTACAATGAGCAGTTCTTC	CASSLQLYNEQFF
TRBV24-1	-	-	TRBJ2-5	TGTGCCACCAGTGATTCCGGTCCCCAAGAGACCCAGTACTTC	CATSDSGPQETQYF